This T cell receptor beta chain appears in the sequencing data of a study of T cell repertoires in cytomegalovirus infection. About the study: Recently identified HLA-C-restricted CMV epitopes were among the peptides used.

The CDR3 totals 16 residues. With V trimmed by 1 base and J by 4 bases, 7 bases remained unmatched. Germline V gives CDR1 DFQATT, CDR2 SNEGSKA (reference sequence). Study observations and caveats: Individuals carrying CMV plus the relevant HLA were identified by cumulative frequency of public TCR beta families.

This clonotype has just a few counts. Antigen unknown. From the reads, TCRdb called clonotypes with MiXCR, one entry per CDR3 protein. The table shows about 770,000 distinct CDR3 sequences, with around 29% occurring only once. The input for sequencing was cultured CD8+ T cells from PBMCs, taken from culture after CMV antigen stimulation. The genes are TRBV20-1 and TRBJ2-1, with 10 nucleotides matching TRBD2. The receptor's source is a human donor in good health (CMV status not recorded). Some clones in this sample may be carry-over from other donors' samples. The CDR3 loop reads CSARGPKAGGYNEQFF. As DNA, the CDR3 is TGCAGTGCTAGAGGCCCGAAAGCGGGGGGGTACAATGAGCAGTTCTTC.